The 19 T cell receptor beta chains below all came from one sample that was sequenced in a study of T cell responses to AZD1222 COVID-19 vaccine (dated by TCRdb to the early 2020s). Library preparation employed the immunoSEQ multiplex PCR assay. The table was pulled from immuneACCESS by TCRdb, which kept in-frame rearrangements only. Such tables lose some clones; where checked, under half of the loss comes from unresolved V genes, and the rest has no known cause. Across this sample there are some 90,000 clones, with around 91% seen only once. Roughly 5% of the sample is held by the ten biggest clonotypes. In the paper's terms, the time point label means: baseline before first vaccination. The treatment or condition tag for this specimen amounts to: meningococcal conjugate vaccine given as trial control. The sequencing used peripheral blood, collected on day 0 of MenACWY control vaccination. The receptor set was obtained from an adult in good health.

This chain uses TRBV6-6 with TRBJ1-5; D ambiguous. The V end lost 0 bases, the J end lost 5 bases, and 8 bases lay between the germline ends. Germline V CDR1 and CDR2: MNHNY, SVGAGI (reference sequence). The CDR3 contains 14 residues. This CDR3 is CASSYSLPDQPQHF. The CDR3, as DNA: TGTGCCAGCAGTTACTCGCTCCCCGATCAGCCCCAGCATTTT.

The chain is built from TRBV7-9 and TRBJ1-2; 7 bases match TRBD1. Germline CDR1 and CDR2: SEHNR and FQNEAQ (reference sequence). This CDR3 has 14 amino acids. The V and J ends lost 5 bases and 3 bases, in that order; junction bases with no gene match: 6. The chain's CDR3 is CASSPGQVDYGYTF. The CDR3 DNA follows: TGTGCCAGCAGCCCTGGACAGGTCGACTATGGCTACACCTTC. The variable domain in full, completed from reference TRBV7-9 and TRBJ1-2, reads DTGVSQNPRHKITKRGQNVTFRCDPISEHNRLYWYRQTLGQGPEFLTYFQNEAQLEKSRLLSDRFSAERPKGSFSTLEIQRTEQGDSAMYLCASSPGQVDYGYTFGSGTRLTVV.

CDR3 residues: CASSLVRQGYGYTF. In DNA form, the CDR3 reads TGTGCCAGCAGCTTAGTCCGACAGGGTTATGGCTACACCTTC. The V and J genes are TRBV7-2 and TRBJ1-2, with 7 positions matching TRBD1. This CDR3 is built from 14 residues. The germline gives CDR1 SGHTA, CDR2 FQGNSA. The V gene end was trimmed by 1 base and the J gene end by 5 bases; junction bases not matched to a gene: 4.

This clone was seen a few times. This chain connects TRBV16 to TRBJ1-1, with 9 positions matching TRBD1. The germline V gene encodes CDR1 KGHSY and CDR2 FQNENV. CDR3 length: 19 amino acids. The V and J ends lost 1 base and 1 base, in that order; junction bases with no gene match: 13. Written as DNA, the CDR3 is TGTGCCAGCAGCCAATTTAGGACAGGGGCAAAGAATGCGAACACTGAAGCTTTCTTT. Residues: CASSQFRTGAKNANTEAFF.

This chain links TRBV5-1 with TRBJ2-7; TRBD2 aligns across 8 bases. The V segment lost 3 bases and the J segment 2 bases; nucleotides outside the gene matches: 13. Germline V gives CDR1 SGHRS, CDR2 YFSETQ. The CDR3 has 17 residues. In DNA form, the CDR3 reads TGCGCCAGCAGCTCGGGGGGGATCATCGACAGGACCTACGAGCAGTACTTC. Residues: CASSSGGIIDRTYEQYF. Supplemented by reference TRBV5-1 and TRBJ2-7, the full variable domain reads KAGVTQTPRYLIKTRGQQVTLSCSPISGHRSVSWYQQTPGQGLQFLFEYFSETQRNKGNFPGRFSGRQFSNSRSEMNVSTLELGDSALYLCASSSGGIIDRTYEQYFGPGTRLTVT.

The J gene is TRBJ2-3, the V gene TRBV7-9, with 7 bases matching TRBD2. Unmatched junction bases numbered 5, after V lost 8 bases and J lost 3 bases. CDR3 length: 13 residues. Germline V gene data show CDR1 as SEHNR and CDR2 as FQNEAQ (reference sequence). The DNA of the CDR3 is TGTGCCAGCCTTATCGGGAGGACAGATACGCAGTATTTT. It translates to CASLIGRTDTQYF.

This clone showed up just once. The genes are TRBV27 and TRBJ2-5; TRBD1 matches at 7 bases. This CDR3 is 14 amino acids long. CDR1 is MNHEY and CDR2 is SMNVEV in the germline V gene (reference sequence). J lost 1 base, V lost 5 bases, and 4 bases had no gene match. The CDR3 here is CASSKRDSQETQYF. CDR3 coding DNA: TGTGCCAGCAGTAAAAGGGACAGCCAAGAGACCCAGTACTTC.

The V gene is TRBV19, the J gene TRBJ1-1; D unclear. Germline CDR1 and CDR2: LNHDA and SQIVND (reference sequence). The CDR3 runs to 13 residues. Trimming removed 7 bases at V and 0 bases at J, with 9 bases between. The CDR3, as DNA: TGTGCCAGTACGTCCGGGATGAACACTGAAGCTTTCTTT. Residues: CASTSGMNTEAFF.

The rearrangement links TRBV19 to TRBJ2-7, with TRBD1 matching over 9 bases. The V gene's germline CDR1 is LNHDA and CDR2 SQIVND (reference sequence). This CDR3 contains 18 residues. The J segment lost 4 bases and the V segment lost 5 bases, leaving 18 bases of the junction unmatched. The CDR3 DNA follows: TGTGCCAGTAGTGCCAAGACAGGGGGGGAATTTCGCGGATACGAGCAGTACTTC. Its translation is CASSAKTGGEFRGYEQYF.

The sample holds one count of this clone. The chain is built from TRBV6-5 and TRBJ2-3, with D unclear. The CDR3 extends over 12 amino acids. Deletions cut 2 bases from V and 5 bases from J, with 5 bases between. CDR1 is MNHEY and CDR2 is SVGAGI in the germline V gene. In nucleotides, the CDR3 is TGTGCCAGCAGTTACAACGGAGATACGCAGTATTTT. Translated, it gives CASSYNGDTQYF.

V is TRBV4-1 and J is TRBJ1-5, with a tentative D call TRBD1 (6 bases). The CDR3 is 17 residues long. CDR1 is MGHRA and CDR2 is YSYEKL in the germline V gene. V lost 0 bases, J lost 2 bases, and 14 bases lay in between. This CDR3 reads CASSQDSGGWGNQPQHF. For the CDR3, the DNA is TGCGCCAGCAGCCAAGATTCGGGGGGCTGGGGCAATCAGCCCCAGCATTTT.

The V gene is TRBV29-1, the J gene TRBJ1-2, with unresolved D. The CDR3 length is 12 residues. Germline V gene data show CDR1 as SQVTM and CDR2 as ANQGSEA. V was shortened by 3 bases and J by 7 bases, with 12 bases between the two germline ends. CDR3 DNA sequence: TGCAGCGTTGACGGGGAGGGATCTGGCTACACCTTC. Its protein product is CSVDGEGSGYTF.

V is TRBV28 and J is TRBJ2-2; D is perhaps TRBD1 (6 bases). This CDR3 spans 15 amino acids. CDR1 MDHEN and CDR2 SYDVKM come from the germline V gene. Trimming removed 10 bases from V and 7 bases from J, with 22 bases in between. The CDR3 nucleotides read TGTGCCATCCCTGCCGGGACACGGACAAGCGGGGAGCTGTTTTTT. It specifies CAIPAGTRTSGELFF.

This chain uses TRBV7-9 with TRBJ1-5, with D uncertain. This CDR3 contains 15 residues. Germline V gene data show CDR1 as SEHNR and CDR2 as FQNEAQ (reference sequence). V was trimmed by 1 base and J by 3 bases, leaving 10 bases between them. In DNA form, the CDR3 reads TGTGCCAGCAGCTTAGGGGGAGGAAACAATCAGCCCCAGCATTTT. Its translation: CASSLGGGNNQPQHF.

V gene TRBV5-1 combines with J gene TRBJ2-3; 8 nucleotides agree with TRBD1. This CDR3 is built from 16 residues. The V gene end was trimmed by 0 bases and the J gene end by 1 base; junction bases not matched to a gene: 4. From germline, CDR1 is SGHRS and CDR2 YFSETQ. The CDR3 nucleotides are TGCGCCAGCAGCTTGGCCCCGGGACAGGGCACAGATACGCAGTATTTT. Residues: CASSLAPGQGTDTQYF.

The count of this clone is one. The J gene is TRBJ1-6, the V gene TRBV21-1. TRBV21-1 represents a pseudogene. The CDR3 is 15 residues long. CDR3 DNA sequence: TGTGCCAGCAGTCTAATCTCGGACGGGAATTCACCCCTCCACTTT. Amino acids: CASSLISDGNSPLHF.

The J gene is TRBJ1-1, the V gene TRBV2; 7 bases map to TRBD1. Germline V gene sequence: CDR1 SNHLY, CDR2 FYNNEI. This CDR3 contains 14 residues. Unmatched junction bases numbered 9, after V lost 6 bases and J lost 5 bases. Written as DNA, the CDR3 is TGTGCCAGCAGCCAACAGGGGAGCGGGACTGAAGCTTTCTTT. This gives the protein CASSQQGSGTEAFF.

The V and J genes are TRBV21-1 and TRBJ2-1; the table assigns TRBD2, which was not confirmed against the DNA. TRBV21-1 is reported as a pseudogene. The CDR3 loop spans 15 amino acids. The CDR3 sequence is CVNAQSKNAKNEQFF. The CDR3 DNA sequence: TGTGTCAATGCCCAATCTAAAAATGCTAAAAATGAGCAGTTCTTC.

CDR3 sequence reads: CASSPRTRGGMNTEAFF. DNA for the CDR3: TGTGCCAGCTCACCACGGACACGAGGGGGTATGAACACTGAAGCTTTCTTT. The chain joins TRBV18 to TRBJ1-1, with D possibly being TRBD1 (6 bases). CDR1 and CDR2 (germline): KGHSH, LQKENI. Trimming removed 1 base from V and 0 bases from J, with 15 bases in between. The CDR3 covers 17 residues.